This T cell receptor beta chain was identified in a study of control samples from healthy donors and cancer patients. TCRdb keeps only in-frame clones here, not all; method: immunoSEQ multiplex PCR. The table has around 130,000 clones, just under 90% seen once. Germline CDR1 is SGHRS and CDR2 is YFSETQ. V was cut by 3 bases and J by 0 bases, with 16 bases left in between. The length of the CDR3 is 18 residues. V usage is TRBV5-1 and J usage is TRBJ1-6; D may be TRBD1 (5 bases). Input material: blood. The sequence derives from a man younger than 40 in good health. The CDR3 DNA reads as TGCGCCAGCAGCTCGGAGGGGACGGCGAGCTCCTATAATTCACCCCTCCACTTT. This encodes CASSSEGTASSYNSPLHF.